These T cell receptor beta chains were read from a single sample in a study of molecular identifiers for immune sequencing clone quantification. TCRdb reprocessed the PCR reads with MiXCR, giving one entry per CDR3 protein. The sample has about 640,000 distinct CDR3 sequences; approximately 20% are singletons. The sequenced sample consisted of naive CD8+ T cells from blood, with Jurkat cell RNA spiked in. All receptors derive from a human donor in good health. Some libraries in this study had Jurkat cell RNA spiked in. The CDR3 runs from the conserved cysteine through the conserved F or W. A D gene is named only where the DNA matches it firmly. Size is stated for part of the rows, as once, few or many counts, or as a class when the clone is expanded.

CASSLKREGYYEQYF	TGTGCCAGCAGTCTAAAGCGGGAGGGATACTACGAGCAGTACTTC	TRBD2	TRBV28	TRBJ2-7	many
CASSSKPTQGTTEAFF	TGCGCCAGCAGTTCAAAACCCACGCAGGGTACCACTGAAGCTTTCTTT	NA	TRBV23-1	TRBJ1-1	NA
CASSYSITGAKNIQYF	TGTGCCAGCAGTTACTCGATCACAGGGGCCAAAAACATTCAGTACTTC	NA	TRBV6-2/TRBV6-3	TRBJ2-4	many
CASSVGGSLNEKLFF	TGTGCCAGCAGCGTAGGTGGCAGCCTCAATGAAAAACTGTTTTTT	NA	TRBV9	TRBJ1-4	many
CASATPEATEAFF	TGCGCCAGCGCGACTCCGGAGGCCACTGAAGCTTTCTTT	NA	TRBV5-1	TRBJ1-1	many
CASSTEPYEQYF	TGTGCCAGCAGCACAGAACCCTACGAGCAGTACTTC	NA	TRBV7-6	TRBJ2-7	many
CASRPPGGLSYEQYF	TGTGCCAGCAGGCCCCCCGGCGGGCTTTCCTACGAGCAGTACTTC	NA	TRBV28	TRBJ2-7	few
CARKSYEQYF	TGTGCCCGCAAAAGTTACGAGCAGTACTTC	NA	TRBV9	TRBJ2-7	many
CSAEGPSRANYGYTF	TGCAGCGCAGAAGGCCCTTCGCGGGCTAACTATGGCTACACCTTC	NA	TRBV29-1	TRBJ1-2	many
CASSPLGQYQETQYF	TGTGCCAGCAGCCCCCTTGGGCAGTACCAAGAGACCCAGTACTTC	NA	TRBV7-8	TRBJ2-5	many
CASSIVWGTDTQYF	TGTGCCAGTAGTATTGTGTGGGGCACAGATACGCAGTATTTT	NA	TRBV19	TRBJ2-3	many
CASSLPQGSKTEAFF	TGTGCCAGCAGCTTGCCACAGGGCTCGAAAACTGAAGCTTTCTTT	NA	TRBV5-4	TRBJ1-1	many
CASSYVQLAGGKYNEQFF	TGTGCCAGCAGTTACGTCCAATTAGCGGGGGGGAAGTACAATGAGCAGTTCTTC	TRBD2	TRBV6-5	TRBJ2-1	few
CASSLSTGGARNTQYF	TGTGCCAGCAGCTTGAGCACAGGGGGCGCGAGGAATACGCAGTATTTT	TRBD1	TRBV7-3	TRBJ2-3	NA